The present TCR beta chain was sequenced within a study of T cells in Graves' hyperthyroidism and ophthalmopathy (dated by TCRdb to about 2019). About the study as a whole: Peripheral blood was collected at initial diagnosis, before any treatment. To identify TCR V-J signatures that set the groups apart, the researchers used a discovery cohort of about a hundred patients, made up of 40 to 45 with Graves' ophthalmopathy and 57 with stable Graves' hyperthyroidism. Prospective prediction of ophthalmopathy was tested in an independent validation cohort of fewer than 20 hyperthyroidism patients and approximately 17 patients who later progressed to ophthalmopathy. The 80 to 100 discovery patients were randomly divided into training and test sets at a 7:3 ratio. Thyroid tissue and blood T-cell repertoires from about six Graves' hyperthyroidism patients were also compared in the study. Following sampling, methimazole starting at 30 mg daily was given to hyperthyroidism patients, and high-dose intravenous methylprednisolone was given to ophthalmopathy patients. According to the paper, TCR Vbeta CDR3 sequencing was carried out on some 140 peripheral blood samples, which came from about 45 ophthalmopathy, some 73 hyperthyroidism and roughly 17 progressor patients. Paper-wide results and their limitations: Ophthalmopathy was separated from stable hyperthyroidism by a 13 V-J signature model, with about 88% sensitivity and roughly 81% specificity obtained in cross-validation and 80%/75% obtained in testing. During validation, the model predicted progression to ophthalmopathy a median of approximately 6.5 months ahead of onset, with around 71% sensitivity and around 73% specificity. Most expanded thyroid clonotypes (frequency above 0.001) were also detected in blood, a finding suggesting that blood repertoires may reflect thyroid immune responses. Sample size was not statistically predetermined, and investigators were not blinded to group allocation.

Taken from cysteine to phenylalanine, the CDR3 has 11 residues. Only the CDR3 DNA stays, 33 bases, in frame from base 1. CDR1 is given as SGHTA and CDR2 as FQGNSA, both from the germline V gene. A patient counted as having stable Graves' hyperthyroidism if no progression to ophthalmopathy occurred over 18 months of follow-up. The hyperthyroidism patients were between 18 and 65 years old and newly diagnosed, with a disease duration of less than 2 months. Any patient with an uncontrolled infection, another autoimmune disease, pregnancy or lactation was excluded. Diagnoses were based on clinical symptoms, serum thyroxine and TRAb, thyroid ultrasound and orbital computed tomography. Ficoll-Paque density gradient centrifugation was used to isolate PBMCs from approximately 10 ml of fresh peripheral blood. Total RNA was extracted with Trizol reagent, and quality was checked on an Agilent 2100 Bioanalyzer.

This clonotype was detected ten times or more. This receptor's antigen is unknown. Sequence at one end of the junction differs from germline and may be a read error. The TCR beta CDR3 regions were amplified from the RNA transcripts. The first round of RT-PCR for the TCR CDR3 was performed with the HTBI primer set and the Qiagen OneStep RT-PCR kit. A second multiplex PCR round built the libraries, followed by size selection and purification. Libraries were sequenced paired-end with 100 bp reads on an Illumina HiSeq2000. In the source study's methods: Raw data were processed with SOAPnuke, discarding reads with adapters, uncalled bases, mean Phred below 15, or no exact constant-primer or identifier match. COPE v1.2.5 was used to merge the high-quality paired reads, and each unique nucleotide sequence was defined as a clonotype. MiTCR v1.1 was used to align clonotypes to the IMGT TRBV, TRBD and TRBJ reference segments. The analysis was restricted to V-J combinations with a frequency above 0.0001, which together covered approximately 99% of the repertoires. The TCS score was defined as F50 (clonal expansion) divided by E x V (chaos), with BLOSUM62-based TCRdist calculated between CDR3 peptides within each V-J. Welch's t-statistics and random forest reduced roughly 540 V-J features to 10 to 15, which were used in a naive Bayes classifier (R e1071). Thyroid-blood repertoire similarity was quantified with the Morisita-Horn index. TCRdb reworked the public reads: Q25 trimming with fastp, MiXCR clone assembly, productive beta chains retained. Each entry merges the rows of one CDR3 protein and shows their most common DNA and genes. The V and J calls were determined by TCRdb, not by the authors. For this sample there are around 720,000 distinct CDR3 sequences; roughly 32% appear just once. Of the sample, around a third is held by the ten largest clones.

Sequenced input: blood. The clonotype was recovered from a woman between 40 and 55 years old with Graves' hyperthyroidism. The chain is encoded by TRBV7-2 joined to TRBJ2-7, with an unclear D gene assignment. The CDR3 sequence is CASSQDYEQYF. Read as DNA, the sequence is TGCGCCAGCAGCCAAGACTACGAGCAGTACTTC.